Shown below are 14 T cell receptor delta chains from a single sample sequenced in a study of γδ T cells in repeated Plasmodium falciparum infection. TCRdb reanalysed the multiplex PCR reads via CATT. The table lists roughly 93,000 delta-chain clones, 1.4% of them singletons, with around 8.3% in the top ten. Bulk repertoires came from Vgamma9/Vdelta2+ or Vdelta2-negative gammadelta T cells flow-sorted from PBMC. The material sequenced was gamma-delta T cells from blood. The receptors originated from a pool of human donors (malaria-infected and uninfected, not separated).

This clone came up a few times. It is likely a read error: a sequence one base away is far more abundant. Other DNA sequences of this sample code for an identical CDR3. The rearrangement links TRDV1 to TRDJ1; TRDD3 might be the D (10 bases). TCRdb gives no J gene; it was assigned here by matching the DNA to germline. This CDR3 has 27 residues. The germline V and J ends were trimmed by 0 bases and 1 base, with 45 bases remaining between them. Germline CDR1 reads TSWWSYY; CDR2 reads QGS. CDR3 sequence (DNA): TGTGCTCTTGGGGAACTTCAAATTCCTTCCTACGTCTTTCGGGGGGGATACGATTACCGACTCACCGATAAACTCATCTTT. This sequence encodes CALGELQIPSYVFRGGYDYRLTDKLIF.

On this clone itself: TCRdb records a much larger clone's protein for this DNA, with a difference at residue 11 that likely arises from a read error; the protein given is the translation of the DNA. No J gene was named, though the V gene is TRDV1; the table's TRDD3 call for D was not verified on the DNA. Germline V gene lookup returns CDR1 TSWWSYY and CDR2 QGS. This CDR3 is 22 amino acids long. The DNA of the CDR3 is TGTGCTCTTGGGGGACCGGGTCGGCCTTCCCACGCTCCTACTGGGGGATACGCGGGCCTCATCTTT. As protein: CALGGPGRPSHAPTGGYAGLIF.

This clone was counted only a few times. The translation of this DNA and the TCRdb protein of a much larger clone differ at residue 5, probably owing to a read error; the protein shown here is translated from the DNA. CDR3 bases: TGTGCCTGTGACGCTTTTACTGGGGGATACGCGGTCTATAAACTCATCTTT. Translated, it gives CACDAFTGGYAVYKLIF. The chain couples TRDV2 to TRDJ1, with 13 bases lining up with TRDD3. No J gene was available from TCRdb, and it was assigned here by a germline match of the DNA. The CDR3 extends over 17 amino acids. In germline, CDR1 is GEAIGNYY, CDR2 EKD. V lost 3 bases and J lost 6; bases outside the gene matches: 12.

In its sample, this clone was seen many times. TCRdb records a much larger clone's protein for this DNA, with a difference at residue 16 that likely arises from a read error; the protein given is the translation of the DNA. The V gene is listed as TRDV3; no J gene was called. Germline V CDR1 and CDR2: TVYSNPD, GDNSRS (reference sequence). The CDR3 has 17 residues. The CDR3 reads CAFRGAWVPWEAGKLTF. The DNA of the CDR3 is TGTGCCTTCCGTGGGGCTTGGGTCCCATGGGAGGCCGGTAAACTCACCTTT.

Comments on this clone: The TCRdb protein comes from a much larger clone and disagrees with this DNA's translation at residue 20, likely due to a read error; the protein given here is derived from the DNA. No call exists for the J gene, whereas the V gene is TRDV1; the table's TRDD3 call for D was not verified on the DNA. Germline V gene data show CDR1 as TSWWSYY and CDR2 as QGS. The CDR3 has 21 residues. CDR3: CALGKGDPTSWGLTYTDKLTF. The CDR3, as DNA: TGTGCTCTTGGGAAGGGGGATCCTACGAGCTGGGGGTTAACGTACACCGATAAACTCACCTTT.

For this clone: It is likely a read error: a sequence one base away is far more abundant. The sample holds other DNA sequences that translate to the same CDR3. The V gene is TRDV2, the J gene TRDJ1; 7 positions agree with TRDD3. Germline matching of the DNA provided the J gene here, since TCRdb leaves it blank. Germline V CDR1 and CDR2: GEAIGNYY, EKD. Germline trimming cut 1 base from V and 5 bases from J; bases unmatched to any gene: 18. The CDR3 is 18 residues long. This CDR3 reads CACDTLQRTGDLTDKLIF. CDR3 coding DNA: TGTGCCTGTGACACTCTGCAAAGAACTGGGGACCTCACTGATAAACTCATCTTT.

In its sample, this clone was seen many times. It differs at one base from a far larger clone, so likely a read error. Other DNA sequences from this sample encode an identical CDR3 as well. The chain recombines TRDV3 with TRDJ1; no definite D call. The ends were cut back, 0 bases at V and 0 bases at J, with 20 bases in the middle. CDR3 length equals 17 residues. CDR1 and CDR2 (germline): TVYSNPD, GDNSRS (reference sequence). In DNA, the CDR3 is TGTGCCTTTAGCTGGAGTCTTCGGGTCTGGTACACCGATAAACTCATCTTT. Amino acid sequence: CAFSWSLRVWYTDKLIF.

This clone was picked up many times. This chain links TRDV1 with TRDJ1; 7 bases align to TRDD3. J lost 0 bases, V lost 0 bases, and 4 bases had no gene match. The germline V gene encodes CDR1 TSWWSYY and CDR2 QGS. The CDR3 spans 16 residues. CDR3 sequence reads: CALGELLGGDTDKLIF. Written as DNA, the CDR3 is TGTGCTCTTGGGGAACTCCTGGGGGGTGACACCGATAAACTCATCTTT.

Remarks on this clone: The TCRdb protein comes from a much larger clone and disagrees with this DNA's translation at residue 13, likely due to a read error; the protein given here is derived from the DNA. The V gene call is TRDV2, and the J gene call is absent. Germline loops: CDR1 GEAIGNYY, CDR2 EKD. This CDR3 is 14 amino acids long. The CDR3 is CACDPLASTDKLTF. DNA of the CDR3: TGTGCCTGTGACCCGCTAGCCTCCACCGATAAACTCACCTTT.

Ten or more counts support this clone. In the same sample, other DNA sequences code for this CDR3. This sequence joins TRDV2 and TRDJ3; the D gene is possibly TRDD3 (5 bases). The V and J ends lost 0 bases and 0 bases respectively, with 17 bases between them. Germline CDR1 reads GEAIGNYY; CDR2 reads EKD. The CDR3 loop spans 20 amino acids. The DNA of the CDR3 is TGTGCCTGTGACACCGGGGGCCTGGTCGATGGCTCCTGGGACACCCGACAGATGTTTTTC. Protein: CACDTGGLVDGSWDTRQMFF.

This clone is termed medium-sized (0.01 to 0.1%). Other DNA sequences within the sample encode an identical CDR3. The rearrangement uses TRDV1 and TRDJ1; D remains unclear. Germline values: CDR1 TSWWSYY, CDR2 QGS. The V end was cut by 1 base, the J end by 0 bases, with 18 bases between. This CDR3 spans 18 amino acids. This CDR3 is CALGEPNLPGSYTDKLIF. In DNA, the CDR3 is TGTGCTCTTGGGGAACCCAACCTCCCGGGGTCTTACACCGATAAACTCATCTTT.

As regards this clone: The protein TCRdb lists belongs to a much larger clone and differs from this DNA's translation at residue 3, which points to a read error; the protein shown is made from the DNA. This chain uses TRDV1 with TRDJ1; 11 nucleotides align to TRDD3. TCRdb lists no J gene, so it was determined here by aligning the DNA to germline. This CDR3 region has 24 residues. CDR1 and CDR2 (germline): TSWWSYY, QGS. The CDR3 reads CAPGGYTPLPEVFYWGTSTDKLIF. DNA of the CDR3: TGTGCTCCTGGGGGATACACTCCCTTACCGGAGGTCTTTTACTGGGGGACTTCCACCGATAAACTCATCTTT.

A few counts support this clone. A much more abundant neighbour one base away suggests this may be a read error. V and J are TRDV1 and TRDJ1, with 8 bases fitting TRDD3. CDR3 length: 19 amino acids. Per germline, CDR1 TSWWSYY and CDR2 QGS. J was trimmed by 4 bases and V by 3 bases; bases with no gene match: 19. As DNA, the CDR3 is TGTGCTCTTGGGGACCATCTCATTCCCGTACTGGGGGTCTGCGATAAACTCATCTTT. Its protein is CALGDHLIPVLGVCDKLIF.

This clone was seen repeatedly, ten times or more. The protein TCRdb lists belongs to a much larger clone and differs from this DNA's translation at residue 5, which points to a read error; the protein shown is made from the DNA. The identical CDR3 is also encoded by other nucleotide sequences in the sample. V usage is TRDV2 and J usage is TRDJ1; 13 bases align to TRDD3. Per the germline V gene, CDR1 is GEAIGNYY and CDR2 is EKD. There are 17 residues in the CDR3. Trimming removed 1 base from V and 0 bases from J; junction bases left unmatched: 4. This chain's CDR3 is CACDTLLGDTYTDKLIF. The CDR3 DNA follows: TGTGCCTGTGACACATTACTGGGGGATACGTACACCGATAAACTCATCTTT.